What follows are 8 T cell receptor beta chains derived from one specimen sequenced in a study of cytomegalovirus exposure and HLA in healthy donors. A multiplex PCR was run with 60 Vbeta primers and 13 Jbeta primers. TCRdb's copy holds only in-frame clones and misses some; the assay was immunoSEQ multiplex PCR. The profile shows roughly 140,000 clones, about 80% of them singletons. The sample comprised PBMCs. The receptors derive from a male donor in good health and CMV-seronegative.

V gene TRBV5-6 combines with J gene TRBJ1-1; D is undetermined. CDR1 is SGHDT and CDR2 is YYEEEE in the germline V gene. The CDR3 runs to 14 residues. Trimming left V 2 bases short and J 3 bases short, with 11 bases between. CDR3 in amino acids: CASSFMMGDTEAFF. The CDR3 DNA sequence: TGTGCCAGCAGCTTTATGATGGGAGACACTGAAGCTTTCTTT.

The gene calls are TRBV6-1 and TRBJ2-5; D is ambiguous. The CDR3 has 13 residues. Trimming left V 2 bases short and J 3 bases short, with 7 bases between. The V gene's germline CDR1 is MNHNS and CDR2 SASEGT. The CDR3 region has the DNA TGTGCCAGCAGTGAACAGTACGAAGAGACCCAGTACTTC. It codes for CASSEQYEETQYF.

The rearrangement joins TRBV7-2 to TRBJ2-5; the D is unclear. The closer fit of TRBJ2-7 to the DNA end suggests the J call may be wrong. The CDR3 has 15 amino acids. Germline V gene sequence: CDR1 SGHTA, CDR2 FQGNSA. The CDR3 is CASSLVPPKHYEQYF. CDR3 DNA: TGTGCCAGCAGCTTAGTTCCGCCGAAACACTACGAGCAGTACTTC.

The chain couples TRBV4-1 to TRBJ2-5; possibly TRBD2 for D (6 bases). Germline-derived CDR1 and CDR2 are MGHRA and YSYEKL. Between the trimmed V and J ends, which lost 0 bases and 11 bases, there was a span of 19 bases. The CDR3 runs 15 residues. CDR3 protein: CASSQESRPGLTQYF. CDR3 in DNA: TGCGCCAGCAGCCAAGAGTCCAGACCGGGACTCACGCAGTACTTC.

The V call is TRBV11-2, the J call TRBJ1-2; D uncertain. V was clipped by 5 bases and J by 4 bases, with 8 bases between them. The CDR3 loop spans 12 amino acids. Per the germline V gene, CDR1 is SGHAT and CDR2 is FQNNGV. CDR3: CASSVNSYGYTF. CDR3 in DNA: TGTGCCAGCAGCGTCAACAGCTATGGCTACACCTTC.

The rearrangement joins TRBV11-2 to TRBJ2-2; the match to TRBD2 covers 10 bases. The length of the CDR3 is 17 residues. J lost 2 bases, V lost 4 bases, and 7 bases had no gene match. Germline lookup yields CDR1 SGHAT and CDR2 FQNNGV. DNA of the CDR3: TGTGCCAGCAGCTCCGCTAGCGGGGGACCAAACACCGGGGAGCTGTTTTTT. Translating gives CASSSASGGPNTGELFF.

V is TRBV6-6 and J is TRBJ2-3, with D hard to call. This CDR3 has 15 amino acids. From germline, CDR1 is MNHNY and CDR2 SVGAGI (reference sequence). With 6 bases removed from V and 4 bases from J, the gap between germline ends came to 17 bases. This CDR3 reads CASSPSQAFPDTQYF. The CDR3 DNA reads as TGTGCCAGCAGCCCCAGTCAGGCTTTCCCAGATACGCAGTATTTT.

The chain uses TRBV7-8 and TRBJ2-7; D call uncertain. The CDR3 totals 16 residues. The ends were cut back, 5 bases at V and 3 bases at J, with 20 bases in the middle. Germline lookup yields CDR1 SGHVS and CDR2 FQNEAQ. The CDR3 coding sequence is TGTGCCAGCAGCGGCCCCCCCGCAGGCTTACACTACGAGCAGTACTTC. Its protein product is CASSGPPAGLHYEQYF.